These T cell receptor beta chains were read from a single sample in a study of blood T cell repertoires in COVID-19. TCRdb's copy holds only in-frame clones and misses some; the assay was immunoSEQ multiplex PCR. Of about 320,000 clones listed, 75% to 90% are singletons. The sequenced material came from PBMCs or T cells enriched from blood (not recorded which). These receptors were taken from a young woman who had been exposed to COVID-19. The CDR3 runs from the conserved cysteine through the conserved F or W. A D gene is named only where the DNA matches it firmly. Not every row has a clone size; where given, it reads once, few, many or a size class.

abundance	v_gene	j_gene	d_gene	CDR3nt	CDR3aa
once	TRBV6-5	TRBJ1-2	.	TGTGCCAGCAGTCCGCAGGGTTATCGCTCCGCTGGCTACACCTTC	CASSPQGYRSAGYTF
.	TRBV3-1/TRBV3-2	TRBJ2-5	TRBD2	TGTGCCAGCAGCCCCTATAGCGGGGGGGCGGGAGAGACCCAGTACTTC	CASSPYSGGAGETQYF
.	TRBV2	TRBJ2-2	.	TGTGCCAGCAGTGAATTGAGGAACACCGGGGAGCTGTTTTTT	CASSELRNTGELFF
.	TRBV12-3/TRBV12-4	TRBJ1-2	.	TGTGCCAGCAGTTTAGCCCCAGGGCGGGGCTACACCTTC	CASSLAPGRGYTF
.	TRBV2	TRBJ2-1	TRBD2	TGTGCCAGCAGGGCTAGCGGGGGCAATGAGCAGTTCTTC	CASRASGGNEQFF
.	TRBV2	TRBJ1-1	TRBD1	TGTGCCAGCGGAGCCGGGACAGGGGACCCCGAAGCTTTCTTT	CASGAGTGDPEAFF
.	TRBV7-9	TRBJ2-4	.	TGTGCCAGCAGCCATCCTATGGAGAACATTCAGTACTTC	CASSHPMENIQYF
.	TRBV6-2/TRBV6-3	TRBJ2-7	TRBD1	TGTGCCAGCAGCCCCGGACAGGGGAATTCCTACGAGCAGTACTTC	CASSPGQGNSYEQYF
.	TRBV30	TRBJ1-3	.	TGTGCCTGGAAGGGGGGGAGCTCTGGAAACACCATATATTTT	CAWKGGSSGNTIYF
.	TRBV10-3	TRBJ1-2	TRBD1	TGTGCCATAGGGACAGTCTATGGCTACACCTTC	CAIGTVYGYTF
few	TRBV6-2/TRBV6-3	TRBJ1-3	.	TGTGCCAGCAGTTACGACACGGTGAGATATTTT	CASSYDTVRYF
.	TRBV5-4	TRBJ2-6	TRBD2	TGTGCCAGCACCGCGGGGGGGACTACCTCTGGGGCCAACGTCCTGACTTTC	CASTAGGTTSGANVLTF
.	TRBV11-1	TRBJ1-1	.	TGTGCCAGCAGACTCCGGACCGGGATGAACACTGAAGCTTTCTTT	CASRLRTGMNTEAFF
.	TRBV3-1/TRBV3-2	TRBJ2-3	.	TGTGCCAGCAGCCCCAAATGGCCAGGGACTCACTCTAGCACAGATACGCAGTATTTT	CASSPKWPGTHSSTDTQYF
.	TRBV4-1	TRBJ2-1	.	TGCGCCAGCAGCCAAGATCAGGAGGGTCGACAGTTCTTC	CASSQDQEGRQFF
.	TRBV28	TRBJ2-3	TRBD2	TGTGCCAGCTGGACTAGCGGGCGCACAGATACGCAGTATTTT	CASWTSGRTDTQYF
.	TRBV5-1	TRBJ2-1	.	TGCGCCAGCAGCTGGACAGCCTTTTCCAGTGAGCAGTTCTTC	CASSWTAFSSEQFF
.	TRBV27	TRBJ1-2	TRBD1	TGTTCCGCCGGGACAGGGGGCGCGCGGGGCTACACCTTC	CSAGTGGARGYTF
.	TRBV7-2	TRBJ2-7	.	TGTGCCAGCAGCTTAGAGAGCGGGCTAGCCTCCTACGAGCAGTACTTC	CASSLESGLASYEQYF
.	TRBV5-1	TRBJ2-7	TRBD1	TGCGCCAGCAGCTCAAGGACAGGGGGGTACGAGCAGTACTTC	CASSSRTGGYEQYF
many	TRBV2	TRBJ1-5	.	TGTGCCAGCAGTGTATCCTTCCAGCCCCAGCATTTT	CASSVSFQPQHF
many	TRBV5-4	TRBJ2-7	.	TGTGCCAGCAGCTTGCAGACTTACTCCTACGAGCAGTACTTC	CASSLQTYSYEQYF
.	TRBV5-6	TRBJ2-7	TRBD1	TGTGCCAGCAGCTTCGACTTAGGGGGCCTTACCCCTTACGAGCAGTACTTC	CASSFDLGGLTPYEQYF
.	TRBV6-2/TRBV6-3	TRBJ2-7	TRBD1	TGTGCCAGCAGTAACCCTACGGACAGGGGAGGGCAAGAGCAGTACTTC	CASSNPTDRGGQEQYF
.	TRBV5-1	TRBJ1-1	.	TGCGCCAGCAGCCGAAGTGTTCGTCTTCTATCTAAGGGGAACCACACTGAAGCTTTCTTT	CASSRSVRLLSKGNHTEAFF
.	TRBV7-3	TRBJ2-2	TRBD1	TGTGCCAGCAGCGAAAACACCGGGACAGGGCGTACCGGGGAGCTGTTTTTT	CASSENTGTGRTGELFF
.	TRBV19	TRBJ1-6	.	TGTGCCAGTACCGACTGGGATTCACCCCTCCACTTT	CASTDWDSPLHF
.	TRBV27	TRBJ2-3	.	TGTGCCAGCAGTTTCTTCGGCGGGGCAGATACGCAGTATTTT	CASSFFGGADTQYF
.	TRBV10-2	TRBJ1-1	TRBD1	TGCGCCAGCATGGACAGGGGGGGGACTGAAGCTTTCTTT	CASMDRGGTEAFF
.	TRBV5-6	TRBJ1-2	TRBD1	TGTGCCAGCAGCCTACAGGGGAGCTATGGCTACACCTTC	CASSLQGSYGYTF
few	TRBV28	TRBJ1-5	.	TGTGCCAGCGAGCCCAATCCCTACGGGGTAGCCAATCAGCCCCAGCATTTT	CASEPNPYGVANQPQHF
.	TRBV7-2	TRBJ1-2	TRBD1	TGTGCCAGCAGCCCTTTACAGGGGGTCTATGGCTACACCTTC	CASSPLQGVYGYTF
.	TRBV30	TRBJ2-4	.	TGTGCCTGGAGTCCGATCCCGGACAAAGGAAGAGCCAAAAACATTCAGTACTTC	CAWSPIPDKGRAKNIQYF
.	TRBV14	TRBJ1-6	TRBD1	TGTGCCAGCAGCCAGAGTCGGGACAGTCTCCACTTT	CASSQSRDSLHF
.	TRBV19	TRBJ2-7	.	TGTGCCAGTAAACAGGGCCTCGGACAGTCCTACGAGCAGTACTTC	CASKQGLGQSYEQYF
.	TRBV5-1	TRBJ1-2	TRBD1	TGCGCCAGCAGCGCGGACAGGGGACCCCATGGCTACACCTTC	CASSADRGPHGYTF
.	TRBV5-1	TRBJ1-2	TRBD1	TGCGCCAGCAGCTCAGGGACAGGGGCCAACTATGGCTACACCTTC	CASSSGTGANYGYTF
.	TRBV4-1	TRBJ1-1	.	TGCGCCAGCAGCCAAGATGGGGCAGCTTTCTTT	CASSQDGAAFF